This T cell receptor (beta chain) was recorded in a study of T cells expressing NK-cell markers. TCRdb re-called the 5' RACE reads; one entry per CDR3 protein, DNA not given. The sample includes about 460,000 distinct CDR3 sequences. The clonotype was recovered from a woman aged 45-65 years in good health. The source material was blood T cells: a sorted CD56 or NKG2C T cell subset, CD4+ or CD8+ T cells, or bulk PBMC T cells (not recorded which).

The CDR3 spells CASSLIGGTSRTPADTQYF. This sequence joins TRBV12-3 or TRBV12-4 and TRBJ2-3; TCRdb gives TRBD2 as the D gene, but with no DNA this cannot be confirmed. The CDR3 covers 19 residues.